This T cell receptor beta chain was recovered during a study of blood T cell repertoires in COVID-19. Across the study: Specimens from acute and convalescent COVID-19 originated in the United States, Italy and Spain. T cells, B-cell-depleted T cells, or PBMCs supplied cDNA or gDNA.

Trimming pared 1 base from V and 0 bases from J, leaving 6 bases between. This CDR3 has 13 amino acids. Per germline, CDR1 SQVTM and CDR2 ANQGSEA. Source study methods: Amplified reference gene primers provided the basis for estimating nucleated cell counts. Some clones are missing from TCRdb's copy, which holds only in-frame ones; the method was immunoSEQ multiplex PCR. The V and J calls and clone size were taken over from that table, and D and trimming were inferred from the DNA. The sample has about 170,000 clones, roughly 84% seen once; the top ten hold about 1.2%. The chain has TRBV29-1 and TRBJ1-2; unclear D gene. Source material: peripheral blood. This clonotype was obtained from a man aged 60-69 years who had recovered from COVID-19. The CDR3 coding sequence is TGCAGCGTTGAAGGGGCAGCTAACTATGGCTACACCTTC. Its translation is CSVEGAANYGYTF.